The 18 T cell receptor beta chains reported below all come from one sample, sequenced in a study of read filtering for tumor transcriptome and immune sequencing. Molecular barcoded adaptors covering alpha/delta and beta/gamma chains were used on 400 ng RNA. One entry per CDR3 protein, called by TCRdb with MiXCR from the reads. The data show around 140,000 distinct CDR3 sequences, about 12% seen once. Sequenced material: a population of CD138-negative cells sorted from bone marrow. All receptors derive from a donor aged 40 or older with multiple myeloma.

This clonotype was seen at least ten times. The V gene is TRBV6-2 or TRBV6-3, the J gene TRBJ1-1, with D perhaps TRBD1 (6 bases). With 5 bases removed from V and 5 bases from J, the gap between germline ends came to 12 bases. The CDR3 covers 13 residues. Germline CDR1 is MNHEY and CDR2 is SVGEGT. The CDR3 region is CASSHPGQTEAFF. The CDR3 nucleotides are TGTGCCAGCAGTCACCCGGGACAAACTGAAGCTTTCTTT.

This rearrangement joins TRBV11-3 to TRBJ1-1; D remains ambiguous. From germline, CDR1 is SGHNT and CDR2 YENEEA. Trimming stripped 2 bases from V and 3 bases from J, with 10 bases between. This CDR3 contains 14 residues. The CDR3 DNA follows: TGTGCCAGCAGCTTAAACCCAATCTACACTGAAGCTTTCTTT. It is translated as CASSLNPIYTEAFF.

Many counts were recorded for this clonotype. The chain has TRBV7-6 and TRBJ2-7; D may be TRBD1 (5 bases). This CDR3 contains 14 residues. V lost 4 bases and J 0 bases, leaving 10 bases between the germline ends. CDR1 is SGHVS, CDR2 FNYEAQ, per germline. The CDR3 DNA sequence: TGTGCCAGCAGCTCAGGGTATAGCTCCTACGAGCAGTACTTC. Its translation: CASSSGYSSYEQYF.

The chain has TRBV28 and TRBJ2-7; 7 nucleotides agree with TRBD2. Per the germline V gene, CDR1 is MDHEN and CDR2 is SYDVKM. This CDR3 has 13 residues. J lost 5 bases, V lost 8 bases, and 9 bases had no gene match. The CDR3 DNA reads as TGTGCCAGCCCCTCTAACGGGAGGCACGAGCAGTACTTC. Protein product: CASPSNGRHEQYF.

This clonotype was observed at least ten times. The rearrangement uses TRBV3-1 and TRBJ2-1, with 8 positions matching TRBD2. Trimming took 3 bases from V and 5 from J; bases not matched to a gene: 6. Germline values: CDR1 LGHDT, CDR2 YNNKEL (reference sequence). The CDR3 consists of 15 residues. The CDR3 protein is CASSQDSGNHNEQFF. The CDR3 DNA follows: TGTGCCAGCAGCCAGGATAGCGGGAACCACAATGAGCAGTTCTTC.

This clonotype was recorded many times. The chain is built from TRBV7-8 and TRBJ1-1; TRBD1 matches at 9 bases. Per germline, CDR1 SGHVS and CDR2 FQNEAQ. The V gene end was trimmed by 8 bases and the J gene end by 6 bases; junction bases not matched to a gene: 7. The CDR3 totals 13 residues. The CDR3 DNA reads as TGTGCCAGCCAAGGAGGACAGGGGTCTGAAGCTTTCTTT. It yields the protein CASQGGQGSEAFF.

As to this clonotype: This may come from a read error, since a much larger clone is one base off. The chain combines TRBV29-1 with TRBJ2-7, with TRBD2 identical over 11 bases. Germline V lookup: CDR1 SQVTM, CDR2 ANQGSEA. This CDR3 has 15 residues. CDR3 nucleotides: TGCAGCGTTGAAGGGCTTAGCGGGAGGGACTACGAGCAGTGCTTC. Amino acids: CSVEGLSGRDYEQCF.

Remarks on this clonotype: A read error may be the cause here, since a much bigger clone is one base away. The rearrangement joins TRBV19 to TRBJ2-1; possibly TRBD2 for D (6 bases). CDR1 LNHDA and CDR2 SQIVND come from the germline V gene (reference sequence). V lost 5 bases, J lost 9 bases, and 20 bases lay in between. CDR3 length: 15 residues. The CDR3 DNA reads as TGTGCCAGTAGTCCGAGAGCGGGCGTCCACAGTGAGCAGTTCTTC. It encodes CASSPRAGVHSEQFF.

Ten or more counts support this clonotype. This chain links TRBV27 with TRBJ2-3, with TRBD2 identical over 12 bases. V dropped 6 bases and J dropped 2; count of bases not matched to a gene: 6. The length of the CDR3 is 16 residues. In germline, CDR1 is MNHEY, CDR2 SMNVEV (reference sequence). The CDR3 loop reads CASRFWTSGNTDTQYF. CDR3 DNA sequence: TGTGCCAGCAGATTTTGGACTAGCGGGAACACAGATACGCAGTATTTT.

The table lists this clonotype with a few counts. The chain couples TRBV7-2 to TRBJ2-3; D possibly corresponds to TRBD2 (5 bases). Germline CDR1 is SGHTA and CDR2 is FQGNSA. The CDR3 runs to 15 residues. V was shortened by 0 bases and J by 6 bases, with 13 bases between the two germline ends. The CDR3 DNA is TGTGCCAGCAGCTTAGCCGTCGGGGTGGGCGATACGCAGTATTTT. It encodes CASSLAVGVGDTQYF.

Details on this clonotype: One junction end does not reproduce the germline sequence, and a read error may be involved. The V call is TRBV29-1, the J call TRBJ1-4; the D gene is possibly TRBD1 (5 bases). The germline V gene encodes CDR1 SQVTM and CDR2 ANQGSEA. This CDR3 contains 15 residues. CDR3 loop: CSGGLGIQGTDTRYF. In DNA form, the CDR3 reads TGCAGCGGAGGACTAGGGATTCAGGGCACAGACACGCGGTATTTT.

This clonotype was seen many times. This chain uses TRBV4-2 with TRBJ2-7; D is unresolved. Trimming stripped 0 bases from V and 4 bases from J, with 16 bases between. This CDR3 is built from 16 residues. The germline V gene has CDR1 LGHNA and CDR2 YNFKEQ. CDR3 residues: CASSQEGSVGWYEQYF. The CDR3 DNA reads TGTGCCAGCAGCCAAGAAGGATCGGTGGGATGGTACGAGCAGTACTTC.

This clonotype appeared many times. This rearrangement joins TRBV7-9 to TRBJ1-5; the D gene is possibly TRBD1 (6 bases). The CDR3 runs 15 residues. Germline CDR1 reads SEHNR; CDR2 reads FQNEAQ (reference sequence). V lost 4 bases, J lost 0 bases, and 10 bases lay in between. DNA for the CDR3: TGTGCCAGCAGCTCTAGGGGGGGTAGCAATCAGCCCCAGCATTTT. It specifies CASSSRGGSNQPQHF.

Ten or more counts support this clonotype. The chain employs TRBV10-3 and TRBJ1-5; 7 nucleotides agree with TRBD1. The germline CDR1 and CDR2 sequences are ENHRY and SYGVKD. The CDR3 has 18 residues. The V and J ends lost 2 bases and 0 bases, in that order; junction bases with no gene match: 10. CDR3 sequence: CAISEVGGGLYSNQPQHF. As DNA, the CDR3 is TGTGCCATCAGTGAGGTAGGGGGCGGTTTATATAGCAATCAGCCCCAGCATTTT.

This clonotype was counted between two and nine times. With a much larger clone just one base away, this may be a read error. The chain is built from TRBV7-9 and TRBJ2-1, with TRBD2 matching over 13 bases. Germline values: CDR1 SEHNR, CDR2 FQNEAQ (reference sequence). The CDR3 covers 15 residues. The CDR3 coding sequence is TGTGCCAGCAGCTCCGGACTAGCGGGAGCTGATGAGCAGTCCTTC. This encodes CASSSGLAGADEQSF.

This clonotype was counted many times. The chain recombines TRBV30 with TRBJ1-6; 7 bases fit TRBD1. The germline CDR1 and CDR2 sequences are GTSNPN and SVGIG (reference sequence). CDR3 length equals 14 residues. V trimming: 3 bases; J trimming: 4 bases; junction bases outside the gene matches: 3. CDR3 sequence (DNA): TGTGCCTGGAGAGGGGGACAGTATAATTCACCCCTCCACTTT. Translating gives CAWRGGQYNSPLHF.

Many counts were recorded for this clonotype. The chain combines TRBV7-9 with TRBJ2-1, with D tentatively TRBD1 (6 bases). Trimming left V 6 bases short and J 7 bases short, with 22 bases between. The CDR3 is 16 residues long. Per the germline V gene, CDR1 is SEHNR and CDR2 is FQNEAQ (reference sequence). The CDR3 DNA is TGTGCCAGCAGTCCACCCCGGGCAGGGGTCTCGAATGAGCAGTTCTTC. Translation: CASSPPRAGVSNEQFF.

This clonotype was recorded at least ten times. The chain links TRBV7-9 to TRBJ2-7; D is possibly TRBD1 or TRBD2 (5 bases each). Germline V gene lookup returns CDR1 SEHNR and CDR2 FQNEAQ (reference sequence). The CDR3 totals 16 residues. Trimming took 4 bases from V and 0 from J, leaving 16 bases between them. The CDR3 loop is CASSSPGTDSSYEQYF. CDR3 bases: TGTGCCAGCAGCTCACCCGGGACCGACAGCTCCTACGAGCAGTACTTC.